This entry lists 13 T cell receptor beta chains sequenced from one sample in a study of T cells after yellow fever vaccination. TCRdb re-analysed the 5' RACE reads in MiXCR, keeping a single row per CDR3 protein. The sample records some 350,000 distinct CDR3 sequences, roughly 10% being singletons. Sequencing was performed on PBMCs, taken on the day of the first yellow fever vaccination. These receptor sequences come from a man between 18 and 35 years old who received the YFV17D yellow fever vaccine.

CDR3 sequence: CAISESSWTPTGELFF. The CDR3 DNA is TGTGCCATCAGTGAGTCGTCTTGGACACCCACCGGGGAGCTGTTTTTT. The gene calls are TRBV10-3 and TRBJ2-2, with a tentative D call TRBD1 (5 bases). Between the trimmed V and J ends, which lost 0 bases and 4 bases, there was a span of 12 bases. CDR1 and CDR2 (germline): ENHRY, SYGVKD. There are 16 residues in the CDR3.

In its sample, this clonotype was seen many times. The chain carries TRBV6-5 and TRBJ2-6; D ambiguous. The ends were cut back, 0 bases at V and 0 bases at J, with 0 bases in the middle. CDR1 MNHEY and CDR2 SVGAGI come from the germline V gene. The CDR3 is 14 amino acids. CDR3 bases: TGTGCCAGCAGTTACTCCTCTGGGGCCAACGTCCTGACTTTC. Translated: CASSYSSGANVLTF.

The chain links TRBV4-1 to TRBJ2-1; 9 bases map to TRBD1. The CDR3 totals 16 residues. V dropped 4 bases and J dropped 4; count of bases not matched to a gene: 8. Germline assignment: CDR1 MGHRA and CDR2 YSYEKL. CDR3 DNA sequence: TGCGCCAGCAGCCTGTACCGGGACAGGGAGTACAATGAGCAGTTCTTC. Protein: CASSLYRDREYNEQFF.

This clonotype has a handful of counts. V and J are TRBV15 and TRBJ1-6; no reliable D call. This CDR3 has 14 amino acids. The V end lost 0 bases, the J end lost 9 bases, and 9 bases lay between the germline ends. Germline CDR1 LNHNV, CDR2 YYDKDF (reference sequence). CDR3 residues: CATSRDPKSSPLHF. CDR3 coding DNA: TGTGCCACCAGCAGAGATCCCAAAAGTTCACCCCTCCACTTT.

Ten or more counts support this clonotype. The gene calls are TRBV24-1 and TRBJ2-5; D is undetermined. Trimming pared 1 base from V and 4 bases from J, leaving 3 bases between. CDR3 length equals 12 residues. The germline gives CDR1 KGHDR, CDR2 SFDVKD. The CDR3 spells CATSDFGETQYF. CDR3 coding DNA: TGTGCCACCAGTGATTTTGGAGAGACCCAGTACTTC.

The chain links TRBV3-1 to TRBJ2-7, with D possibly matching TRBD2 (6 bases). Germline V gene data show CDR1 as LGHDT and CDR2 as YNNKEL (reference sequence). This CDR3 contains 15 residues. Trimming took 4 bases from V and 3 from J, leaving 16 bases between them. CDR3 loop: CASSPRGRGFYEQYF. The CDR3 bases are TGTGCCAGCAGCCCTCGCGGGCGGGGATTCTACGAGCAGTACTTC.

The chain recombines TRBV9 with TRBJ2-1; D gene unclear. Trimming removed 2 bases at V and 2 bases at J, with 11 bases between. Germline V gives CDR1 SGDLS, CDR2 YYNGEE. The length of the CDR3 is 15 residues. The CDR3 loop is CASSVEILAYNEQFF. Here the CDR3 DNA reads TGTGCCAGCAGCGTCGAGATCCTCGCCTACAATGAGCAGTTCTTC.

This CDR3 is CATSRTAYNQPQHF. The CDR3 DNA is TGTGCCACCAGCAGGACCGCGTATAATCAGCCCCAGCATTTT. The genes are TRBV15 and TRBJ1-5, with no clear D. Germline CDR1 and CDR2: LNHNV and YYDKDF (reference sequence). Trimming shortened V by 3 bases and J by 4 bases, and 10 bases separated the two germline ends. The CDR3 sequence is 14 residues long.

This clonotype has just a few counts. The chain uses TRBV6-4 and TRBJ2-3; D call uncertain. CDR3 size: 13 residues. V lost 0 bases and J 3 bases, leaving 4 bases between the germline ends. Germline V gives CDR1 MRHNA, CDR2 SNTAGT. The CDR3 DNA follows: TGTGCCAGCAGTGACTCAGAGACAGATACGCAGTATTTT. It yields the protein CASSDSETDTQYF.

V gene TRBV27 combines with J gene TRBJ2-6; D not resolved. CDR1 MNHEY and CDR2 SMNVEV come from the germline V gene (reference sequence). Between the trimmed V and J ends, which lost 4 bases and 1 base, there was a span of 8 bases. The CDR3 runs to 15 residues. CDR3 DNA sequence: TGTGCCAGCAGTTCCGACGGTTCTGGGGCCAACGTCCTGACTTTC. Protein sequence: CASSSDGSGANVLTF.

This chain connects TRBV12-3 or TRBV12-4 to TRBJ1-6; a possible D gene is TRBD1 (5 bases). This CDR3 contains 14 residues. Trimming cost V 6 bases and J 6 bases, with 12 bases left between them. The CDR3 loop reads CASRMTESNSPLHF. The CDR3 DNA is TGTGCCAGCAGGATGACAGAAAGTAATTCACCCCTCCACTTT.

There are a few counts of this clonotype. The chain employs TRBV5-1 and TRBJ1-1; perhaps TRBD1 as D (5 bases). CDR1 is SGHRS, CDR2 YFSETQ, per germline. CDR3 length: 15 residues. Trimming pared 0 bases from V and 1 base from J, leaving 10 bases between. The CDR3 spells CASSLGWGENTEAFF. The CDR3 DNA reads as TGCGCCAGCAGCTTGGGTTGGGGGGAGAACACTGAAGCTTTCTTT.

This chain uses TRBV5-1 with TRBJ1-3, with TRBD1 as a possible D gene (6 bases). V shed 0 bases and J shed 0 bases, with 7 bases lying between them. The CDR3 loop spans 15 amino acids. Germline values: CDR1 SGHRS, CDR2 YFSETQ. CDR3 protein: CASSLVGGSGNTIYF. The CDR3 DNA is TGCGCCAGCAGCTTGGTAGGGGGCTCTGGAAACACCATATATTTT.